This passage covers 20 T cell receptor beta chains from one sample sequenced in a study of shared T cell receptors in the human thymus. Sequencing used immunoSEQ multiplex PCR; TCRdb keeps in-frame clones, though not all of them. The table lists roughly 410,000 clones, just under 95% of them singletons. The source material was thymocytes. The receptors derive from a human donor.

The chain is built from TRBV7-3 and TRBJ1-1; D remains ambiguous. Between the trimmed V and J ends, which lost 1 base and 3 bases, there was a span of 12 bases. Germline CDR1 reads SGHTA; CDR2 reads FQGTGA. This CDR3 comprises 15 residues. The DNA of the CDR3 is TGTGCCAGCAGCTTAAATGGGGTCGGGGACACTGAAGCTTTCTTT. The encoded protein is CASSLNGVGDTEAFF.

This clone appeared a single time. This chain connects TRBV27 to TRBJ2-2; TRBD2 agrees at 13 bases. The CDR3 loop spans 16 amino acids. The J segment lost 6 bases and the V segment lost 4 bases, leaving 5 bases of the junction unmatched. From germline, CDR1 is MNHEY and CDR2 SMNVEV (reference sequence). CDR3 DNA: TGTGCCAGCAGTTCACGACTAGCGGGAGGCCCCGGGGAGCTGTTTTTT. Its translation is CASSSRLAGGPGELFF.

This CDR3 reads CASSLWEGPYEQYF. The CDR3 DNA follows: TGTGCCAGCAGCTTGTGGGAGGGCCCCTACGAGCAGTACTTC. The genes are TRBV5-4 and TRBJ2-7, with TRBD2 identical over 7 bases. This CDR3 is 14 amino acids long. Germline V lookup: CDR1 SGHNT, CDR2 YYREEE (reference sequence). Unmatched junction bases numbered 3, after V lost 1 base and J lost 2 bases.

The chain links TRBV11-2 to TRBJ2-4; perhaps TRBD2 as D (6 bases). Trimming took 7 bases from V and 7 from J, leaving 26 bases between them. Per the germline V gene, CDR1 is SGHAT and CDR2 is FQNNGV. CDR3 length equals 17 residues. The chain's CDR3 is CASTLGRDPPLGNIQYF. The CDR3, as DNA: TGTGCCAGCACCCTCGGGCGGGACCCACCCTTGGGGAACATTCAGTACTTC.

The chain uses TRBV5-4 and TRBJ2-4, with 9 positions matching TRBD1. V lost 1 base, J lost 1 base, and 9 bases stayed unmatched. Germline V gives CDR1 SGHNT, CDR2 YYREEE (reference sequence). CDR3 length: 18 residues. In nucleotides, the CDR3 is TGTGCCAGCAGCTTGACCGAAGACAGGGGGAAGGCCAAAAACATTCAGTACTTC. It yields the protein CASSLTEDRGKAKNIQYF.

The chain joins TRBV28 to TRBJ2-7; a possible D gene is TRBD2 (6 bases). Germline values: CDR1 MDHEN, CDR2 SYDVKM. Trimming removed 10 bases at V and 6 bases at J, with 10 bases between. The CDR3 consists of 10 residues. DNA for the CDR3: TGTGCCACCGCGGGGAGCGAGCAGTACTTC. Protein: CATAGSEQYF.

The chain has TRBV6-4 and TRBJ2-3; 13 nucleotides line up with TRBD2. This CDR3 spans 17 amino acids. Germline assignment: CDR1 MRHNA and CDR2 SNTAGT. V lost 2 bases and J lost 1; bases outside the gene matches: 3. CDR3 amino acids: CASSDRLAGGGTDTQYF. CDR3 DNA sequence: TGTGCCAGCAGTGACCGACTAGCGGGGGGAGGCACAGATACGCAGTATTTT.

The gene calls are TRBV6-8 and TRBJ2-1; 9 bases match TRBD2. Losses at the gene ends were 3 bases for V and 4 bases for J; bases not matched to a gene: 10. Germline V gene lookup returns CDR1 MNHGY and CDR2 SAAAGT. CDR3 size: 17 residues. The CDR3 is CASSYTSGPDLYNEQFF. CDR3 bases: TGTGCCAGCAGTTATACTAGCGGGCCCGATCTTTACAATGAGCAGTTCTTC.

This rearrangement joins TRBV15 to TRBJ2-4; TRBD2 agrees at 8 bases. V lost 0 bases to trimming and J lost 14 bases; unmatched junction nucleotides: 12. CDR1 is LNHNV and CDR2 is YYDKDF in the germline V gene (reference sequence). The CDR3 covers 15 residues. This CDR3 is CATSRDQGRAGVEYF. The CDR3 bases are TGTGCCACCAGCAGAGATCAGGGACGAGCGGGAGTTGAGTACTTC.

The CDR3 nucleotides are TGTGCCAGCAGTTTACAGACAGGGGTAACCGGGGAGCTGTTTTTT. It yields the protein CASSLQTGVTGELFF. The rearrangement uses TRBV28 and TRBJ2-2; TRBD1 aligns across 8 bases. V was pared by 2 bases and J by 5 bases, with 4 bases of the junction left unmatched. The CDR3 runs to 15 residues. Per germline, CDR1 MDHEN and CDR2 SYDVKM.

The J gene is TRBJ2-7, the V gene TRBV28; 7 positions match TRBD2. The V gene's germline CDR1 is MDHEN and CDR2 SYDVKM. V lost 2 bases, J lost 2 bases, and 9 bases stayed unmatched. This CDR3 spans 16 amino acids. CDR3 nucleotide sequence: TGTGCCAGCAGTTTACGGTTTACTAGCGAGACCTACGAGCAGTACTTC. Translated: CASSLRFTSETYEQYF.

CDR3 DNA sequence: TGTGCCAGCGCCCGCCGGACGACCGGGGACACAGATACGCAGTATTTT. Translating it yields CASARRTTGDTDTQYF. The chain combines TRBV28 with TRBJ2-3, with a weak D call TRBD2 (5 bases). The CDR3 covers 16 residues. Germline V gene lookup returns CDR1 MDHEN and CDR2 SYDVKM. Deletions cut 8 bases from V and 2 bases from J, with 20 bases between.

This rearrangement joins TRBV6-5 to TRBJ2-7; the match to TRBD1 covers 7 bases. The CDR3 spans 15 residues. J gave up 2 bases and V 7 bases, and 11 bases lay outside the gene matches. The germline gives CDR1 MNHEY, CDR2 SVGAGI. The CDR3 loop is CASIRRGTAPYEQYF. CDR3 DNA: TGTGCCAGCATAAGAAGAGGGACAGCACCCTACGAGCAGTACTTC.

The V and J genes are TRBV29-1 and TRBJ2-1; TRBD2 matches 10 bases. In germline, CDR1 is SQVTM, CDR2 ANQGSEA. V trimming: 6 bases; J trimming: 5 bases; junction bases outside the gene matches: 7. This CDR3 comprises 14 residues. CDR3 sequence: CSVRAGGTHNEQFF. Here the CDR3 DNA reads TGCAGCGTGAGAGCGGGAGGGACCCACAATGAGCAGTTCTTC.

V usage is TRBV7-4 and J usage is TRBJ2-3; 10 positions match TRBD2. J gave up 8 bases and V 5 bases, and 10 bases lay outside the gene matches. CDR3 size: 15 residues. Germline V gene data show CDR1 as SGHVT and CDR2 as SQSDAQ. CDR3 amino acids: CASSPEREGRGTQYF. In nucleotides, the CDR3 is TGTGCCAGCAGCCCCGAGCGGGAGGGCCGTGGTACGCAGTATTTT.

This chain links TRBV29-1 with TRBJ2-1; TRBD2 agrees at 11 bases. The J segment lost 4 bases and the V segment lost 1 base, leaving 9 bases of the junction unmatched. There are 17 residues in the CDR3. Germline loops: CDR1 SQVTM, CDR2 ANQGSEA. The DNA of the CDR3 is TGCAGCGTTGAAGGGGTCCCGGGACTAGCGGTGTACAATGAGCAGTTCTTC. Translating it yields CSVEGVPGLAVYNEQFF.

The chain is built from TRBV7-2 and TRBJ2-7; 8 bases are a match to TRBD2. Trimming at V came to 2 bases and at J to 6 bases, leaving 9 bases not matched to a gene. The CDR3 runs 15 residues. CDR1 is SGHTA and CDR2 is FQGNSA in the germline V gene. The CDR3 nucleotides are TGTGCCAGCAGCTTACCCGGGAGGGCCGCCTTCGAGCAGTACTTC. The encoded protein is CASSLPGRAAFEQYF.

The rearrangement joins TRBV10-1 to TRBJ2-7; D perhaps matches TRBD1 (5 bases). This CDR3 has 13 amino acids. V was cut by 3 bases and J by 6 bases, with 12 bases left in between. Per germline, CDR1 WNHNN and CDR2 SYGVQD (reference sequence). The DNA for the CDR3 is TGCGCCAGCAGTGAACACCTTAGGGGCGAGCAGTACTTC. Its protein product is CASSEHLRGEQYF.

The chain joins TRBV15 to TRBJ2-1; TRBD2 agrees at 9 bases. Unmatched junction bases numbered 13, after V lost 1 base and J lost 6 bases. The CDR3 is 18 residues long. Germline V gene sequence: CDR1 LNHNV, CDR2 YYDKDF (reference sequence). CDR3 loop: CATSRAWDSGSWCNEQFF. The CDR3 coding sequence is TGTGCCACCAGCAGAGCGTGGGATAGCGGGAGTTGGTGCAATGAGCAGTTCTTC.

In the case of this clone: One end of the junction varies from germline; a read error may be responsible. The chain employs TRBV10-2 and TRBJ2-5, with 7 bases fitting TRBD1. This CDR3 is 14 amino acids long. The germline gives CDR1 WSHSY, CDR2 SAAADI. CDR3 residues: CASSKGGAQGTQYF. DNA of the CDR3: TGCGCCAGCAGTAAAGGGGGCGCCCAAGGGACCCAGTACTTC.